A selection of T cell receptor beta chains follows, all from one sample in a study of tumor-infiltrating lymphocytes in oesophageal squamous cell carcinoma. MiXCR, run by TCRdb on the PCR reads, gives a single entry per CDR3 protein. The sample yields about 18,000 distinct CDR3 sequences, 42% seen once. The sequencing input was normal esophageal tissue next to the tumor. The receptors here all came from a female donor with esophageal squamous cell carcinoma. The CDR3 runs from the conserved cysteine through the conserved F or W. Each record gives: D gene, V gene, J gene, clone size, CDR3 DNA, CDR3 protein. The D gene is left open where the match is weak. A clone size is listed for some rows: how often the clone was seen (once, few, many), or a class if it is expanded.

d_gene: TRBD1
v_gene: TRBV5-1
j_gene: TRBJ1-4
abundance: many
CDR3nt: TGCGCCAGCAGCCAAATGTACGGACAGGGGCAAGGCGAACTGTTTTTT
CDR3aa: CASSQMYGQGQGELFF

d_gene: TRBD1
v_gene: TRBV6-6
j_gene: TRBJ1-1
abundance: medium-sized
CDR3nt: TGTGCCAGCAGTTACGAGTACAGGGGGAACACTGAAGCTTTCTTT
CDR3aa: CASSYEYRGNTEAFF

d_gene: TRBD2
v_gene: TRBV7-2
j_gene: TRBJ2-5
abundance: once
CDR3nt: TGTGCCAGCAGCCAGACTAGCGAGGAGACCCAGTACTTC
CDR3aa: CASSQTSEETQYF

d_gene: -
v_gene: TRBV10-3
j_gene: TRBJ2-1
abundance: once
CDR3nt: TGTGCCATCAGTGATTACCGGGGCGAGAGGGGGCAGTTCTTC
CDR3aa: CAISDYRGERGQFF

d_gene: -
v_gene: TRBV7-3
j_gene: TRBJ1-5
abundance: many
CDR3nt: TGTGCCAGCAGCCCTCGACAGTGTCTTCTCCGGGGGTATCAGCCCCAGCATTTT
CDR3aa: CASSPRQCLLRGYQPQHF

d_gene: TRBD1
v_gene: TRBV6-1
j_gene: TRBJ2-7
abundance: -
CDR3nt: TGTGCCAGCAGTACCGGTGGGGCAGGGGGCTCCCCCGAGCAGTACTTC
CDR3aa: CASSTGGAGGSPEQYF

d_gene: -
v_gene: TRBV10-3
j_gene: TRBJ1-1
abundance: -
CDR3nt: TGTGCCTCCGTTGAGGGGCCAGGGGACACTGAAGCTTTCTTT
CDR3aa: CASVEGPGDTEAFF

d_gene: -
v_gene: TRBV7-8
j_gene: TRBJ1-6
abundance: -
CDR3nt: TGTGCCAGCAGCCCGCGGTTCGTGGGGGAGTCACCCCTCCACTTC
CDR3aa: CASSPRFVGESPLHF

d_gene: -
v_gene: TRBV5-5
j_gene: TRBJ2-2
abundance: many
CDR3nt: TGTGCCAGCAGCCTTCGGGGAGACAGGAACACCGGGGAGCTGTTTTTT
CDR3aa: CASSLRGDRNTGELFF

d_gene: TRBD1
v_gene: TRBV5-1
j_gene: TRBJ2-3
abundance: -
CDR3nt: TGCGCCAGCAGCTTGGGAGGACAGGCTAGCACAGATACGCAGTATTTT
CDR3aa: CASSLGGQASTDTQYF

d_gene: -
v_gene: TRBV6-2/TRBV6-3
j_gene: TRBJ2-3
abundance: -
CDR3nt: TGTGCCAGCAGCAACGACCCGAACAGGGTGTGGTCCACAGATACGCAGTATTTT
CDR3aa: CASSNDPNRVWSTDTQYF

d_gene: TRBD1
v_gene: TRBV12-3/TRBV12-4
j_gene: TRBJ1-1
abundance: -
CDR3nt: TGTGCCAGCAGTTTACGGACAGGGGAGGTTGAAGCTTTCTTT
CDR3aa: CASSLRTGEVEAFF

d_gene: -
v_gene: TRBV28
j_gene: TRBJ1-2
abundance: few
CDR3nt: TGTGCCAGCAGTCCATCCAAGGCCTATGGCTACACCTTC
CDR3aa: CASSPSKAYGYTF

d_gene: -
v_gene: TRBV18
j_gene: TRBJ1-1
abundance: many
CDR3nt: TGTGCCAGCTCATCGACGGTGAACACTGAAGCTTTCTTT
CDR3aa: CASSSTVNTEAFF

d_gene: TRBD1
v_gene: TRBV7-8
j_gene: TRBJ2-3
abundance: -
CDR3nt: TGTGCCAGCAGCAACCGGGACAGGGGTGCAGATACGCAGTATTTT
CDR3aa: CASSNRDRGADTQYF

d_gene: -
v_gene: TRBV7-4
j_gene: TRBJ1-4
abundance: -
CDR3nt: TGTGCCAGCAGCTTTGACAGGTCCACTCTGTTTTTT
CDR3aa: CASSFDRSTLFF

d_gene: -
v_gene: TRBV20-1
j_gene: TRBJ1-1
abundance: -
CDR3nt: TGCAGTGCTACTACGACGGGAAGCACTGAAGCTTTCTTT
CDR3aa: CSATTTGSTEAFF

d_gene: TRBD2
v_gene: TRBV18
j_gene: TRBJ2-5
abundance: many
CDR3nt: TGTGCCAGCTCACCTTCAGCGGGGGCTATACAAGAGACCCAGTACTTC
CDR3aa: CASSPSAGAIQETQYF

d_gene: -
v_gene: TRBV7-3
j_gene: TRBJ2-3
abundance: few
CDR3nt: TGTGCCAGCAGCCCCTACGTGACAGATACGCAGTATTTT
CDR3aa: CASSPYVTDTQYF

d_gene: -
v_gene: TRBV19
j_gene: TRBJ1-1
abundance: many
CDR3nt: TGTGCCAGTGCGCTGCTTGGGAGACACACTGAAGCTTTCTTT
CDR3aa: CASALLGRHTEAFF

d_gene: -
v_gene: TRBV5-4
j_gene: TRBJ2-5
abundance: many
CDR3nt: TGTGCCAGCAGCGGACAAGGCGGAGAGACCCAGTACTTC
CDR3aa: CASSGQGGETQYF

d_gene: -
v_gene: TRBV27
j_gene: TRBJ2-3
abundance: many
CDR3nt: TGTGCCAGCACCCGAGGGGCCTGGTCTGTCGCAGATACGCAGTATTTT
CDR3aa: CASTRGAWSVADTQYF

d_gene: -
v_gene: TRBV7-2
j_gene: TRBJ2-7
abundance: -
CDR3nt: TGTGCCAGCAGCTCCCCGATTCGGGGTATGGTCTCCTACGAGCAGTACTTC
CDR3aa: CASSSPIRGMVSYEQYF

d_gene: -
v_gene: TRBV6-8
j_gene: TRBJ2-5
abundance: -
CDR3nt: TGTGCCAGCAGTTACTCCACCGGGACCCGAGAGACCCAGTACTTC
CDR3aa: CASSYSTGTRETQYF

d_gene: TRBD2
v_gene: TRBV7-3
j_gene: TRBJ2-7
abundance: -
CDR3nt: TGTGCCAGCAGCTACCTACTAGCGGGGGGGCTCAATGAGCAGTACTTC
CDR3aa: CASSYLLAGGLNEQYF

d_gene: TRBD2
v_gene: TRBV7-2
j_gene: TRBJ2-5
abundance: -
CDR3nt: TGTGCCAGCAGCTTAGTTGCTAGCGGGAGGGGCCAAGAGACCCAGTACTTC
CDR3aa: CASSLVASGRGQETQYF

d_gene: -
v_gene: TRBV28
j_gene: TRBJ1-2
abundance: -
CDR3nt: TGTGCCAGCAGTATCCCCTCCAGGGGAAATGGCTACACCTTC
CDR3aa: CASSIPSRGNGYTF